A single TCR beta chain is shown here with its context. Its antigen is as yet unknown. This entry comes from a study of CD8+ T cells in alopecia areata. Study conclusions and caveats: Lesional scalp, especially alopecia totalis/universalis, showed higher clonality than normal scalp. Tissue-resident alphabeta T cells belonging to normal skin likewise get sequenced within scalp specimens.

Germline V gene sequence: CDR1 SEHNR, CDR2 FQNEAQ (reference sequence). The CDR3 loop spans 12 amino acids. Between the trimmed V and J ends, which lost 5 bases and 4 bases, there was a span of 9 bases. Once RNA had been extracted, it was reverse transcribed into cDNA to act as the sequencing template. Sequenced by immunoSEQ multiplex PCR; TCRdb stores in-frame clones only, minus some. The table records 140,000 to 150,000 clones, approximately 65% of them present only once. PBMCs provided sorted CD4+ and CD8+ T cells. What was sequenced was CD8+ T cells sorted from blood. The chain employs TRBV7-9 and TRBJ2-7; D is unresolved. This receptor was taken from a human donor in good health. The CDR3, as DNA: TGTGCCAGCAGCGGCTCAGTATACGAGCAGTACTTC. As protein: CASSGSVYEQYF.